This TCR beta chain is from a study of T cell repertoires in ileal Crohn's disease. Germline V gene data show CDR1 as MNHEY and CDR2 as SVGAGI. Trimming removed 8 bases from V and 4 bases from J; junction bases left unmatched: 11. CDR3 size: 15 residues. The protocol was immunoSEQ multiplex PCR, while the TCRdb copy is restricted to in-frame clones and leaves out a portion. The sample records over 10,000 clones, around 78% being singletons. Time point denoted: neoterminal ileum biopsy at postoperative endoscopy, about 6 months after surgery. This chain uses TRBV6-5 with TRBJ2-5, with TRBD2 identical over 9 bases. This TCR was sampled from an adult with Crohn's disease. The sample comprised ileal tissue. CDR3 in DNA: TGTGCCAGCCATACGAGAAGCGGGGGGCGAGAGACCCAGTACTTC. Its translation is CASHTRSGGRETQYF.